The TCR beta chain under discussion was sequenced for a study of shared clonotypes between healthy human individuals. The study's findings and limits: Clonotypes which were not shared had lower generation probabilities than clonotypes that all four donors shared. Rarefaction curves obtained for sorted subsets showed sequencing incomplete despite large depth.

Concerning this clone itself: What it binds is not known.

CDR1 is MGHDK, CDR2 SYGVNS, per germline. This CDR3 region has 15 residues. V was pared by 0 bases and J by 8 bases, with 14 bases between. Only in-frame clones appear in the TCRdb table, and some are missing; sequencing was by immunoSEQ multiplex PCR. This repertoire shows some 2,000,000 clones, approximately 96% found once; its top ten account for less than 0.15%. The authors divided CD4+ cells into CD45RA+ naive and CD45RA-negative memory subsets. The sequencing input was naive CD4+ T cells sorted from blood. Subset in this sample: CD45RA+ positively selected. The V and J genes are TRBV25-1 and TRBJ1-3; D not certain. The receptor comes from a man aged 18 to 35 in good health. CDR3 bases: TGTGCCAGCAGTGAATACGGCGGACCTGGGGACACCATATATTTT. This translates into CASSEYGGPGDTIYF.